The 14 T cell receptor beta chains given below trace back to one sample, sequenced in a study of healthy donors' naive CD4 and CD8 T cells. A linear amplification protocol produced the TCR libraries from 400 to 550 ng of total RNA. One entry per CDR3 protein, called by TCRdb with MiXCR from the reads. The sample holds approximately 200,000 distinct CDR3 sequences; 74% are singletons and the top ten take about 2.4%. The sequencing sample was made of naive CD4+ and CD8+ T cells sorted from blood, pooled from several donors. These receptor sequences come from a pool of human donors in good health; the sample pools cells from several healthy donors.

The rearrangement links TRBV29-1 to TRBJ2-2, with TRBD2 as a possible D gene (5 bases). CDR1 is SQVTM and CDR2 is ANQGSEA in the germline V gene. The V and J ends lost 2 bases and 7 bases respectively, with 11 bases between them. This CDR3 contains 13 residues. As DNA, the CDR3 is TGCAGCGTTGAACGAGGGAAGGGCGGGGAGCTGTTTTTT. Amino acids: CSVERGKGGELFF.

The chain joins TRBV7-8 to TRBJ2-7; 11 nucleotides agree with TRBD2. The V gene's germline CDR1 is SGHVS and CDR2 FQNEAQ. V dropped 1 base and J dropped 5; count of bases not matched to a gene: 7. This CDR3 has 16 amino acids. CDR3 DNA: TGTGCCAGCAGCTTAGTAACTAGCGGGAGATTCCACGAGCAGTACTTC. Translated, it gives CASSLVTSGRFHEQYF.

The DNA of the CDR3 is TGCAGCGTTGGCACAGGGAAGGATCAGCCCCAGCATTTT. Amino acids: CSVGTGKDQPQHF. The genes are TRBV29-1 and TRBJ1-5; possibly TRBD1 for D (6 bases). The CDR3 runs 13 residues. Deletions cut 4 bases from V and 5 bases from J, with 12 bases between. Germline V gene lookup returns CDR1 SQVTM and CDR2 ANQGSEA.

In nucleotides, the CDR3 is TGTGCCTGGGTGAGGGGACAGGTGTACAATGAGCAGTTCTTC. This codes for CAWVRGQVYNEQFF. The chain joins TRBV30 to TRBJ2-1; 8 nucleotides align to TRBD1. Germline V CDR1 and CDR2: GTSNPN, SVGIG (reference sequence). The CDR3 runs 14 residues. V trimming: 5 bases; J trimming: 4 bases; junction bases outside the gene matches: 7. Filled out from reference TRBV30 and TRBJ2-1, the complete variable domain reads SQTIHQWPATLVQPVGSPLSLECTVEGTSNPNLYWYRQAAGRGLQLLFYSVGIGQISSEVPQNLSASRPQDRQFILSSKKLLLSDSGFYLCAWVRGQVYNEQFFGPGTRLTVL.

The rearrangement uses TRBV6-2 or TRBV6-3 and TRBJ2-1; 7 nucleotides align to TRBD2. Germline V CDR1 and CDR2: MNHEY, SVGEGT. This CDR3 is 16 amino acids long. V was clipped by 0 bases and J by 4 bases; unmatched bases: 6. Here the CDR3 reads CASSYSKAGFYNEQFF. In DNA form, the CDR3 reads TGTGCCAGCAGTTACTCGAAAGCGGGATTTTACAATGAGCAGTTCTTC.

The chain has TRBV6-6 and TRBJ2-3; D gene unclear. The germline V and J ends were trimmed by 0 bases and 2 bases, with 15 bases remaining between them. Looked up from germline, CDR1 is MNHNY and CDR2 is SVGAGI (reference sequence). The CDR3 runs 17 residues. CDR3 residues: CASSYSILSSDTDTQYF. DNA of the CDR3: TGTGCCAGCAGTTACTCGATACTGTCCAGCGACACAGATACGCAGTATTTT.

The V call is TRBV6-5, the J call TRBJ2-1; D is undetermined. Trimming cost V 5 bases and J 2 bases, with 13 bases left between them. This CDR3 contains 15 residues. Germline-derived CDR1 and CDR2 are MNHEY and SVGAGI. The CDR3 coding sequence is TGTGCCAGCAGTCCTACCCCTCCCACCTACAATGAGCAGTTCTTC. Protein sequence: CASSPTPPTYNEQFF.

Concerning this clonotype itself: The junction and the germline gene differ at one end; a read error may be behind it. The chain recombines TRBV2 with TRBJ2-3; TRBD1 matches 9 bases. The length of the CDR3 is 11 residues. Germline values: CDR1 SNHLY, CDR2 FYNNEI. This CDR3 is CASSPGQGPRF. The DNA for the CDR3 is TGTGCCAGCAGCCCCGGACAGGGGCCCAGATTT.

The chain links TRBV20-1 to TRBJ1-2; perhaps TRBD1 as D (6 bases). This CDR3 comprises 16 residues. CDR1 is DFQATT, CDR2 SNEGSKA, per germline (reference sequence). V lost 1 base to trimming and J lost 4 bases, with 19 bases between them. This chain's CDR3 is CSARVGAGASIYGYTF. The CDR3 coding sequence is TGCAGTGCTAGAGTTGGGGCAGGGGCCTCCATCTATGGCTACACCTTC.

This sequence joins TRBV29-1 and TRBJ2-5; D is undetermined. Germline CDR1 reads SQVTM; CDR2 reads ANQGSEA. The CDR3 totals 13 residues. The V end was cut by 4 bases, the J end by 4 bases, with 13 bases between. The CDR3 sequence: CSVAASRRETQYF. Written as DNA, the CDR3 is TGCAGCGTTGCTGCTTCACGGAGAGAGACCCAGTACTTC.

The chain recombines TRBV6-2 or TRBV6-3 with TRBJ2-1; D possibly corresponds to TRBD2 (6 bases). The CDR3 consists of 15 residues. V gave up 6 bases and J gave up 1 base, with 13 bases separating them. The germline V gene has CDR1 MNHEY and CDR2 SVGEGT. The CDR3 protein is CASSQSGPSYNEQFF. The CDR3 bases are TGTGCCAGCAGCCAAAGCGGGCCTTCCTACAATGAGCAGTTCTTC.

The rearrangement uses TRBV29-1 and TRBJ1-1; possibly TRBD1 for D (5 bases). The germline V gene encodes CDR1 SQVTM and CDR2 ANQGSEA. This CDR3 has 12 amino acids. The V and J ends lost 6 bases and 1 base respectively, with 9 bases between them. CDR3 residues: CSVRVGNTEAFF. Here the CDR3 DNA reads TGCAGCGTCAGGGTGGGGAACACTGAAGCTTTCTTT.

The chain has TRBV29-1 and TRBJ2-1; no reliable D call. The CDR3 length is 13 residues. Trimming removed 6 bases at V and 8 bases at J, with 17 bases between. CDR1 is SQVTM and CDR2 is ANQGSEA in the germline V gene. CDR3 amino acids: CSVAGENYDEQFF. The CDR3 nucleotides are TGCAGCGTGGCAGGAGAGAACTATGATGAGCAGTTCTTC.

The J gene is TRBJ2-1, the V gene TRBV29-1; D is undetermined. The CDR3 runs 12 residues. Germline-derived CDR1 and CDR2 are SQVTM and ANQGSEA. V lost 4 bases and J lost 0, with 4 bases in between. The CDR3 loop is CSVVHSYNEQFF. The CDR3 region has the DNA TGCAGCGTTGTGCACTCCTACAATGAGCAGTTCTTC.